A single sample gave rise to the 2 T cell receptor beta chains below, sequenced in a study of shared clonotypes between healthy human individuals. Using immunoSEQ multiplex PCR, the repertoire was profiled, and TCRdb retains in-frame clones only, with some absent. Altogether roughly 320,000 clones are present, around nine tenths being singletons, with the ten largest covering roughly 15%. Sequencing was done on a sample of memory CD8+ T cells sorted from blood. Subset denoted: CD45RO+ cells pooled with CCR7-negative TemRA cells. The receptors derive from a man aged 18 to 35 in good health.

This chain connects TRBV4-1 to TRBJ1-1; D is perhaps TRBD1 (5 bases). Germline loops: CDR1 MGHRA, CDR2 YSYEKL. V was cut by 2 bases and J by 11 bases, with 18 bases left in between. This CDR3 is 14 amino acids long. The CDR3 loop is CASSQPNRQGGAFF. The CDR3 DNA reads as TGCGCCAGCAGCCAACCCAATCGGCAGGGAGGTGCTTTCTTT.

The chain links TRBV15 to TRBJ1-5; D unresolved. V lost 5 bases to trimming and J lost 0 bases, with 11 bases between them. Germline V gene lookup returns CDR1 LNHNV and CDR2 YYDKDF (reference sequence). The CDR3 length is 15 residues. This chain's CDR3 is CATSATPGSNQPQHF. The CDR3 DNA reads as TGTGCCACCAGCGCCACACCGGGTAGCAATCAGCCCCAGCATTTT.